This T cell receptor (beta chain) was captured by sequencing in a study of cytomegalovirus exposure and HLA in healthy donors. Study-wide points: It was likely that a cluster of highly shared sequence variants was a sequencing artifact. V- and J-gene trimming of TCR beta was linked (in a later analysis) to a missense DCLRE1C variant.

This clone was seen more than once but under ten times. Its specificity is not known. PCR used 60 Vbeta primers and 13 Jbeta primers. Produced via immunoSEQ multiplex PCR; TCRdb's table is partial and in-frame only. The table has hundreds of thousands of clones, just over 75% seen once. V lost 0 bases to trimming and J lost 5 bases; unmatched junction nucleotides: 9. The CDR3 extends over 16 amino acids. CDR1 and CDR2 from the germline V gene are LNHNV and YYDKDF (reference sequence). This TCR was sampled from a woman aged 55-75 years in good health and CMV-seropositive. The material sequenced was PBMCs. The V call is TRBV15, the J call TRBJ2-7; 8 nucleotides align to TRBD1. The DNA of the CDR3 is TGTGCCACCAGCAGAGACGACCCGCGACAGGGGAACGAGCAGTACTTC. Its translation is CATSRDDPRQGNEQYF.